These T cell receptor beta chains were read from a single sample in a study of OX40 agonist ivuxolimab in advanced cancers. Measured with immunoSEQ multiplex PCR; TCRdb has only the in-frame clones, and not every one. The repertoire includes some 70,000 clones, about 87% of them detected once, and around 1% sits in the top ten. Source: CD4+ or CD8+ T cells sorted from blood, taken in a trial of the OX40 agonist ivuxolimab. The receptors shown here come from an adult with an advanced solid tumor such as melanoma, head and neck, liver or kidney cancer. The CDR3 runs from the conserved cysteine through the conserved F or W. Each record gives: V gene, D gene, J gene, clone size, CDR3 DNA, CDR3 protein. The D gene is left open where the match is weak. Where a row states a size, it is once, few, many or the class of an expanded clone; other rows omit it.

v_gene: TRBV18
d_gene: .
j_gene: TRBJ1-3
abundance: .
CDR3nt: TGTGCCAGCTCACCACTTAACGCTGGAAACACCATATATTTT
CDR3aa: CASSPLNAGNTIYF

v_gene: TRBV5-1
d_gene: TRBD1
j_gene: TRBJ2-3
abundance: .
CDR3nt: TGCGCCAGCAGCTTGGGACCGACAGGGCGCACAGATACGCAGTATTTT
CDR3aa: CASSLGPTGRTDTQYF

v_gene: TRBV5-4
d_gene: TRBD1
j_gene: TRBJ1-2
abundance: .
CDR3nt: TGTGCCAGCAGCAAGGGACAGGGGGCTAATCGCTATGGCTACACCTTC
CDR3aa: CASSKGQGANRYGYTF

v_gene: TRBV6-5
d_gene: .
j_gene: TRBJ2-1
abundance: .
CDR3nt: TGTGCCAGCAGTTACCAGGCGGCCTACGGCCTCAATGAGCAGTTCTTC
CDR3aa: CASSYQAAYGLNEQFF

v_gene: TRBV10-3
d_gene: TRBD1
j_gene: TRBJ2-1
abundance: .
CDR3nt: TGTGCCATCAGTGATAGTGGGACAGGGGGGGACAATGAGCAGTTCTTC
CDR3aa: CAISDSGTGGDNEQFF

v_gene: TRBV11-3
d_gene: .
j_gene: TRBJ1-3
abundance: .
CDR3nt: TGTGCCAGCAGCGACCCAGACATGACAGTAAACACCATATATTTT
CDR3aa: CASSDPDMTVNTIYF

v_gene: TRBV4-2
d_gene: TRBD2
j_gene: TRBJ2-1
abundance: .
CDR3nt: TGTGCCAGCAGCCAAGATGCGGGAGAGGTTGAGCAGTTCTTC
CDR3aa: CASSQDAGEVEQFF

v_gene: TRBV29-1
d_gene: TRBD1
j_gene: TRBJ1-3
abundance: .
CDR3nt: TGCAGCGCCGGGACAGAGTCTGGAAACACCATATATTTT
CDR3aa: CSAGTESGNTIYF

v_gene: TRBV28
d_gene: TRBD1
j_gene: TRBJ1-2
abundance: .
CDR3nt: TGTGCCAGCACCCGGGACAGTTTTAACTATGGCTACACCTTC
CDR3aa: CASTRDSFNYGYTF

v_gene: TRBV18
d_gene: .
j_gene: TRBJ2-1
abundance: .
CDR3nt: TGTGCCAGCTCACCGGGGCAGGGTGGCTCCTACAATGAGCAGTTCTTC
CDR3aa: CASSPGQGGSYNEQFF

v_gene: TRBV28
d_gene: TRBD1
j_gene: TRBJ2-1
abundance: few
CDR3nt: TGTGCCAGCAGTTCTGGGGCCCGGACAGGGTCCTACAATGAGCAGTTCTTC
CDR3aa: CASSSGARTGSYNEQFF

v_gene: TRBV7-9
d_gene: .
j_gene: TRBJ2-2
abundance: once
CDR3nt: TGTGCCAGCAGCCCTTCCGGGGGAACGAACACCGGGGAGCTGTTTTTT
CDR3aa: CASSPSGGTNTGELFF

v_gene: TRBV5-1
d_gene: TRBD1
j_gene: TRBJ2-7
abundance: .
CDR3nt: TGCGCCAGCAGATTGGCTGGAGGACAGGGAACCTACGAGCAGTACTTC
CDR3aa: CASRLAGGQGTYEQYF

v_gene: TRBV7-9
d_gene: TRBD1
j_gene: TRBJ2-3
abundance: .
CDR3nt: TGTGCCAGCAGCATAGGGACAGGAGATCTCACAGATACGCAGTATTTT
CDR3aa: CASSIGTGDLTDTQYF

v_gene: TRBV7-6
d_gene: .
j_gene: TRBJ2-7
abundance: .
CDR3nt: TGTGCCAGCAGCTTTTCTAGTGGCGGGGTCGAGCAGTACTTC
CDR3aa: CASSFSSGGVEQYF

v_gene: TRBV5-1
d_gene: .
j_gene: TRBJ2-5
abundance: once
CDR3nt: TGCGCCAGCAGCCCTTGGGGTGGGACCCAGTACTTC
CDR3aa: CASSPWGGTQYF

v_gene: TRBV6-1
d_gene: .
j_gene: TRBJ1-1
abundance: .
CDR3nt: TGTGCCAGCAGCCTACAAGGCACTGAAGCTTTCTTT
CDR3aa: CASSLQGTEAFF

v_gene: TRBV5-4
d_gene: TRBD1
j_gene: TRBJ1-2
abundance: .
CDR3nt: TGTGCCAGCAGGGAAGGGACAGGGGCCAACTATGGCTACACCTTC
CDR3aa: CASREGTGANYGYTF

v_gene: TRBV27
d_gene: TRBD2
j_gene: TRBJ2-4
abundance: .
CDR3nt: TGTGCCAGCAGTTTATCTATAGCGGGGGAGGGAAACATTCAGTACTTC
CDR3aa: CASSLSIAGEGNIQYF

v_gene: TRBV2
d_gene: .
j_gene: TRBJ2-7
abundance: .
CDR3nt: TGTGCCAGCACCATAGACTTCAGCTCCTACGAGCAGTACTTC
CDR3aa: CASTIDFSSYEQYF

v_gene: TRBV11-3
d_gene: .
j_gene: TRBJ1-3
abundance: .
CDR3nt: TGTGCCAGCAGCTTAGCGCCTGGAAACACCATATATTTT
CDR3aa: CASSLAPGNTIYF

v_gene: TRBV5-4
d_gene: .
j_gene: TRBJ2-1
abundance: .
CDR3nt: TGTGCCAGCAGCTTGGCCGGAGGCGGGGATGAGCAGTTCTTC
CDR3aa: CASSLAGGGDEQFF

v_gene: TRBV7-8
d_gene: .
j_gene: TRBJ2-1
abundance: .
CDR3nt: TGTGCCAGCAGCTTGTTCAAGTCCCACGAGCGACCGTACAATGAGCAGTTCTTC
CDR3aa: CASSLFKSHERPYNEQFF

v_gene: TRBV27
d_gene: .
j_gene: TRBJ1-5
abundance: .
CDR3nt: TGTGCCAGCAGTAGATGGGTGGATCAGCCCCAGCATTTT
CDR3aa: CASSRWVDQPQHF

v_gene: TRBV2
d_gene: .
j_gene: TRBJ2-5
abundance: .
CDR3nt: TGTGCCAGTACACTAAGCCAAGAGACCCAGTACTTC
CDR3aa: CASTLSQETQYF

v_gene: TRBV6-5
d_gene: TRBD1
j_gene: TRBJ1-2
abundance: .
CDR3nt: TGTGCCAGCAGAAACTCGGGACAGGATGGCTACACCTTC
CDR3aa: CASRNSGQDGYTF

v_gene: TRBV6-1
d_gene: .
j_gene: TRBJ2-7
abundance: few
CDR3nt: TGTGCCAGCGGGCTGGGGACGGGCGAGCAGTACTTC
CDR3aa: CASGLGTGEQYF

v_gene: TRBV7-9
d_gene: .
j_gene: TRBJ1-4
abundance: .
CDR3nt: TGTGCCAGCAGCTTAGTCTCTGGAGGTTGGACTAATGAAAAACTGTTTTTT
CDR3aa: CASSLVSGGWTNEKLFF

v_gene: TRBV14
d_gene: TRBD2
j_gene: TRBJ2-3
abundance: .
CDR3nt: TGTGCCAGCAGCCTGAGAGCCCCTAGCGGGAGTGTGACAGATACGCAGTATTTT
CDR3aa: CASSLRAPSGSVTDTQYF

v_gene: TRBV19
d_gene: TRBD2
j_gene: TRBJ2-5
abundance: .
CDR3nt: TGTGCCAGTAGTATTAGAGGGAGGGCCCAAGAGACCCAGTACTTC
CDR3aa: CASSIRGRAQETQYF

v_gene: TRBV6-5
d_gene: .
j_gene: TRBJ2-1
abundance: .
CDR3nt: TGTGCCAGCTTGCTTCGGAGCGGGCGGAGGGATGAGCAGTTCTTC
CDR3aa: CASLLRSGRRDEQFF

v_gene: TRBV6-4
d_gene: .
j_gene: TRBJ1-5
abundance: .
CDR3nt: TGTGCCAGCAGTGAGGCTGGCCAGGCTCACCAGCCCCAGCATTTT
CDR3aa: CASSEAGQAHQPQHF

v_gene: TRBV15
d_gene: .
j_gene: TRBJ2-2
abundance: .
CDR3nt: TGTGCCACCAGCAGAAGGGCGGACGGGGAGCTGTTTTTT
CDR3aa: CATSRRADGELFF

v_gene: TRBV19
d_gene: .
j_gene: TRBJ1-2
abundance: .
CDR3nt: TGTGCCAGTAGTATCGATGTTACGGGCGGCTACACCTTC
CDR3aa: CASSIDVTGGYTF

v_gene: TRBV7-2
d_gene: .
j_gene: TRBJ2-5
abundance: .
CDR3nt: TGTGCCAGCAGCGCTCCAGGGTTTGGCCAAGAGACCCAGTACTTC
CDR3aa: CASSAPGFGQETQYF

v_gene: TRBV15
d_gene: .
j_gene: TRBJ1-1
abundance: .
CDR3nt: TGTGCCACCAGCAGAGCACAGGCGACCACTGAAGCTTTCTTT
CDR3aa: CATSRAQATTEAFF

v_gene: TRBV5-1
d_gene: TRBD2
j_gene: TRBJ2-2
abundance: .
CDR3nt: TGCGCCAGCAGCAAAGGGACTAGCGGGACCGGCGGCACCGGGGAGCTGTTTTTT
CDR3aa: CASSKGTSGTGGTGELFF

v_gene: TRBV28
d_gene: .
j_gene: TRBJ2-7
abundance: .
CDR3nt: TGTGCCAGCAGTTCTAAATGGGAGCAGTACTTC
CDR3aa: CASSSKWEQYF

v_gene: TRBV6-6
d_gene: TRBD1
j_gene: TRBJ2-7
abundance: .
CDR3nt: TGTGCCAGCAGTTCCCCCGGGACAGGGCTAACCTACGAGCAGTACTTC
CDR3aa: CASSSPGTGLTYEQYF

v_gene: TRBV7-2
d_gene: .
j_gene: TRBJ2-5
abundance: .
CDR3nt: TGTGCCAGCAGCCGATCAAGAACTCAAGAGACCCAGTACTTC
CDR3aa: CASSRSRTQETQYF

v_gene: TRBV7-9
d_gene: .
j_gene: TRBJ2-2
abundance: .
CDR3nt: TGTGCCAGCAGCTTGATGGGCGGGGAGCTGTTTTTT
CDR3aa: CASSLMGGELFF

v_gene: TRBV5-1
d_gene: .
j_gene: TRBJ2-7
abundance: .
CDR3nt: TGCGCCAGCAGCTTCTCTCGGGGCTACTACGAGCAGTACTTC
CDR3aa: CASSFSRGYYEQYF

v_gene: TRBV5-1
d_gene: TRBD2
j_gene: TRBJ2-1
abundance: .
CDR3nt: TGCGCCAGCAGCTTGGTGGCAGGGACTAGCGGGCACAATGAGCAGTTCTTC
CDR3aa: CASSLVAGTSGHNEQFF

v_gene: TRBV7-9
d_gene: TRBD2
j_gene: TRBJ2-3
abundance: .
CDR3nt: TGTGCCAGCAGTATCTGGACGGGCGGGGGTTTCACAGATACGCAGTATTTT
CDR3aa: CASSIWTGGGFTDTQYF

v_gene: TRBV12-5
d_gene: .
j_gene: TRBJ2-6
abundance: .
CDR3nt: TGTGCTAGTGGTATCCTGAGTGCAGGACAAAGTCGGGCCAACGTCCTGACTTTC
CDR3aa: CASGILSAGQSRANVLTF

v_gene: TRBV5-1
d_gene: .
j_gene: TRBJ1-1
abundance: .
CDR3nt: TGCGCCAGCAGCTTGACGATGACCTCGGGCACTGAAGCTTTCTTT
CDR3aa: CASSLTMTSGTEAFF

v_gene: TRBV4-2
d_gene: TRBD2
j_gene: TRBJ2-2
abundance: .
CDR3nt: TGTGCCAGCAGCCAAGAAGCAGCGGGAGGTTTTGGGGAGCTGTTTTTT
CDR3aa: CASSQEAAGGFGELFF

v_gene: TRBV10-3
d_gene: .
j_gene: TRBJ2-5
abundance: .
CDR3nt: TGTGCCATCAGTGAGTTACAGAAAGAGACCCAGTACTTC
CDR3aa: CAISELQKETQYF

v_gene: TRBV11-2
d_gene: .
j_gene: TRBJ2-3
abundance: .
CDR3nt: TGTGCCAGCAGCCCAAGGTGGTCCGGCACAGATACGCAGTATTTT
CDR3aa: CASSPRWSGTDTQYF

v_gene: TRBV10-3
d_gene: .
j_gene: TRBJ2-3
abundance: once
CDR3nt: TGTGCCATCCGTCCCCCAGGGGCTGGTAATACGCAGTATTTT
CDR3aa: CAIRPPGAGNTQYF

v_gene: TRBV7-6
d_gene: .
j_gene: TRBJ2-5
abundance: once
CDR3nt: TGTGCCAGCAGCTTATTGTTAAGCGAGACCCAGTACTTC
CDR3aa: CASSLLLSETQYF

v_gene: TRBV11-3
d_gene: TRBD2
j_gene: TRBJ2-7
abundance: .
CDR3nt: TGTGCCAGCAGCTTAGCTAGCGGGGAAACCTACGAGCAGTACTTC
CDR3aa: CASSLASGETYEQYF

v_gene: TRBV6-4
d_gene: .
j_gene: TRBJ2-1
abundance: .
CDR3nt: TGTGCCAGCAGTGTCACGAGGGGATCATCCTACAATGAGCAGTTCTTC
CDR3aa: CASSVTRGSSYNEQFF

v_gene: TRBV5-1
d_gene: TRBD2
j_gene: TRBJ2-3
abundance: .
CDR3nt: TGCGCCAGCAGCTGGGCGGGAGCCACTAGCACAGATACGCAGTATTTT
CDR3aa: CASSWAGATSTDTQYF

v_gene: TRBV28
d_gene: .
j_gene: TRBJ1-5
abundance: .
CDR3nt: TGTGCCAGCAGTCCCCCCCCGGGGCGTAATAGCAATCAGCCCCAGCATTTT
CDR3aa: CASSPPPGRNSNQPQHF

v_gene: TRBV6-5
d_gene: .
j_gene: TRBJ2-7
abundance: .
CDR3nt: TGTGCCAGCAGGGGCCGGGATCAATACGAGCAGTACTTC
CDR3aa: CASRGRDQYEQYF

v_gene: TRBV28
d_gene: .
j_gene: TRBJ2-1
abundance: once
CDR3nt: TGTGCCAGCAGTTTCACGGGCCCCAAAAGTCGGTTCTTC
CDR3aa: CASSFTGPKSRFF

v_gene: TRBV7-6
d_gene: .
j_gene: TRBJ1-3
abundance: .
CDR3nt: TGTGCCAGCAGCTTCGGGGCTGGAAACACCATATATTTT
CDR3aa: CASSFGAGNTIYF

v_gene: TRBV2
d_gene: .
j_gene: TRBJ2-7
abundance: .
CDR3nt: TGTGCCAGTCGGGCCGTCACGGGGCAGTACTTC
CDR3aa: CASRAVTGQYF